The 25 T cell receptor beta chains below come from one sample, sequenced in a study of memory CD4+ T cells and cytomegalovirus serostatus. Single viable CD3+CD4+CD8-CD45RO+ cells were sorted as the memory CD4+ T cells. Sequencing was performed with immunoSEQ multiplex PCR; in TCRdb, only in-frame clones are kept and a portion is missing. The table includes about 64,000 clones, roughly three quarters detected once. Sequencing was carried out using memory CD4+ T cells from blood. Receptors were obtained from an adult in good health and CMV-seronegative.

The chain is built from TRBV29-1 and TRBJ2-1; D perhaps matches TRBD1 (6 bases). Per germline, CDR1 SQVTM and CDR2 ANQGSEA. The CDR3 covers 13 residues. V lost 3 bases and J 5 bases, leaving 11 bases between the germline ends. CDR3: CSVDRPGDNEQFF. CDR3 coding DNA: TGCAGCGTTGACAGACCAGGGGACAATGAGCAGTTCTTC.

The V and J genes are TRBV5-6 and TRBJ2-5; unclear D gene. CDR1 and CDR2 from the germline V gene are SGHDT and YYEEEE. V was shortened by 1 base and J by 0 bases, with 4 bases between the two germline ends. CDR3 size: 13 residues. CDR3 coding DNA: TGTGCCAGCAGCTTGCAGTACCAAGAGACCCAGTACTTC. It is translated as CASSLQYQETQYF. The variable domain in full, completed from reference TRBV5-6 and TRBJ2-5, reads DAGVTQSPTHLIKTRGQQVTLRCSPKSGHDTVSWYQQALGQGPQFIFQYYEEEERQRGNFPDRFSGHQFPNYSSELNVNALLLGDSALYLCASSLQYQETQYFGPGTRLLVL.

The rearrangement joins TRBV10-3 to TRBJ1-4; 8 positions match TRBD1. The CDR3 runs 16 residues. CDR1 and CDR2 (germline): ENHRY, SYGVKD. Unmatched junction bases numbered 8, after V lost 2 bases and J lost 6 bases. The CDR3 DNA is TGTGCCATCAGTGAGGGACAGGGCTTGAGAGATGAAAAACTGTTTTTT. It yields the protein CAISEGQGLRDEKLFF.

The chain combines TRBV30 with TRBJ2-7; 7 bases match TRBD2. Per the germline V gene, CDR1 is GTSNPN and CDR2 is SVGIG (reference sequence). The CDR3 runs to 12 residues. J was trimmed by 0 bases and V by 4 bases; bases with no gene match: 0. The CDR3 reads CAWTGGSYEQYF. The CDR3 DNA reads as TGTGCCTGGACGGGGGGCTCCTACGAGCAGTACTTC.

In DNA, the CDR3 is TGCAGCTCATGGGGTACCGGGGGCTATGGCTACACCTTC. Translation gives CSSWGTGGYGYTF. The chain links TRBV29-1 to TRBJ1-2, with a weak D call TRBD1 (5 bases). In germline, CDR1 is SQVTM, CDR2 ANQGSEA. The CDR3 has 13 amino acids. V was shortened by 8 bases and J by 4 bases, with 17 bases between the two germline ends.

This chain uses TRBV7-2 with TRBJ2-3; D call uncertain. V was pared by 2 bases and J by 0 bases, with 12 bases between. The CDR3 is 16 residues long. The germline gives CDR1 SGHTA, CDR2 FQGNSA. This chain's CDR3 is CASSLRPHPSTDTQYF. In nucleotides, the CDR3 is TGTGCCAGCAGCTTACGCCCCCACCCAAGCACAGATACGCAGTATTTT.

The genes are TRBV7-3 and TRBJ2-1; 11 nucleotides agree with TRBD1. The V and J ends lost 4 bases and 4 bases, in that order; junction bases with no gene match: 3. CDR1 SGHTA and CDR2 FQGTGA come from the germline V gene. The CDR3 length is 15 residues. CDR3 nucleotide sequence: TGTGCCAGCAGCTGGGACAGGGGGTCATACAATGAGCAGTTCTTC. This gives the protein CASSWDRGSYNEQFF. The full variable domain, with the rest looked up from reference TRBV7-3 and TRBJ2-1, is GAGVSQTPSNKVTEKGKYVELRCDPISGHTALYWYRQSLGQGPEFLIYFQGTGAADDSGLPNDRFFAVRPEGSVSTLKIQRTERGDSAVYLCASSWDRGSYNEQFFGPGTRLTVL.

This clone was seen a few times. This chain joins TRBV19 and TRBJ2-7, with D unclear. The V gene lost 4 bases and the J gene lost 3 bases, with 16 bases spanning the gap. The CDR3 sequence is 15 residues long. The germline V gene encodes CDR1 LNHDA and CDR2 SQIVND (reference sequence). In DNA form, the CDR3 reads TGTGCCAGTAGTAGTCGATTCGGTGGTGACTACGAGCAGTACTTC. Translated: CASSSRFGGDYEQYF.

The V gene is TRBV5-1, the J gene TRBJ1-2; the match to TRBD1 covers 9 bases. The CDR3 contains 14 residues. J was trimmed by 6 bases and V by 1 base; bases with no gene match: 4. CDR1 SGHRS and CDR2 YFSETQ come from the germline V gene. The CDR3 DNA follows: TGCGCCAGCAGCTTGAGACAGGGGGAGAATGGCTACACCTTC. Its translation is CASSLRQGENGYTF.

The rearrangement links TRBV11-3 to TRBJ2-5; D is possibly TRBD1 (6 bases). Per germline, CDR1 SGHNT and CDR2 YENEEA. The V end lost 5 bases, the J end lost 7 bases, and 14 bases lay between the germline ends. The CDR3 length is 13 residues. CDR3 sequence: CASSRDTKGTQYF. Written as DNA, the CDR3 is TGTGCCAGCAGCCGGGACACCAAGGGGACCCAGTACTTC.

The chain joins TRBV7-9 to TRBJ2-3; perhaps TRBD2 as D (5 bases). Looked up from germline, CDR1 is SEHNR and CDR2 is FQNEAQ (reference sequence). The V end lost 1 base, the J end lost 4 bases, and 12 bases lay between the germline ends. The CDR3 is 15 residues long. The CDR3 sequence: CASSLGASHPDTQYF. The CDR3 coding sequence is TGTGCCAGCAGCTTAGGGGCTAGCCATCCAGATACGCAGTATTTT.

This chain links TRBV11-1 with TRBJ2-3; D is uncertain. This CDR3 comprises 15 residues. Trimming pared 5 bases from V and 0 bases from J, leaving 12 bases between. Germline CDR1 and CDR2: SGHAT and FQDESV (reference sequence). In nucleotides, the CDR3 is TGTGCCAGCAGCCACGGTTTGGGGAGCACAGATACGCAGTATTTT. Translated: CASSHGLGSTDTQYF. Using reference TRBV11-1 and TRBJ2-3 for the parts outside the CDR3, the full variable domain is EAEVAQSPRYKITEKSQAVAFWCDPISGHATLYWYRQILGQGPELLVQFQDESVVDDSQLPKDRFSAERLKGVDSTLKIQPAELGDSAMYLCASSHGLGSTDTQYFGPGTRLTVL.

The chain links TRBV27 to TRBJ1-5; 10 bases are a match to TRBD1. The CDR3 consists of 16 residues. V was pared by 5 bases and J by 4 bases, with 8 bases of the junction left unmatched. Germline CDR1 is MNHEY and CDR2 is SMNVEV (reference sequence). The CDR3 region is CASSARQGAGNQPQHF. CDR3 bases: TGTGCCAGCAGTGCCAGACAGGGGGCTGGGAATCAGCCCCAGCATTTT.

The chain combines TRBV7-9 with TRBJ1-2; TRBD1 matches at 7 bases. Trimming removed 5 bases from V and 2 bases from J; junction bases left unmatched: 8. This CDR3 has 15 amino acids. CDR1 and CDR2 from the germline V gene are SEHNR and FQNEAQ (reference sequence). The CDR3 nucleotides read TGTGCCAGCAGCGCTGGACAGGAGAACAACTATGGCTACACCTTC. Protein sequence: CASSAGQENNYGYTF. Looking up the rest from reference TRBV7-9 and TRBJ1-2 gives the full variable domain: DTGVSQNPRHKITKRGQNVTFRCDPISEHNRLYWYRQTLGQGPEFLTYFQNEAQLEKSRLLSDRFSAERPKGSFSTLEIQRTEQGDSAMYLCASSAGQENNYGYTFGSGTRLTVV.

The chain joins TRBV7-2 to TRBJ1-2; D gene ambiguous. The V end was cut by 1 base, the J end by 0 bases, with 12 bases between. Germline V gives CDR1 SGHTA, CDR2 FQGNSA. This CDR3 comprises 16 residues. The CDR3 DNA sequence: TGTGCCAGCAGCTTAGGCGTAAGAACAGCTAACTATGGCTACACCTTC. It yields the protein CASSLGVRTANYGYTF.

This chain connects TRBV28 to TRBJ1-3, with D possibly matching TRBD1 (5 bases). The CDR3 consists of 14 residues. Germline lookup yields CDR1 MDHEN and CDR2 SYDVKM. The V gene lost 0 bases and the J gene lost 4 bases, with 7 bases spanning the gap. This CDR3 reads CASSLWGPGNTIYF. The CDR3 DNA reads as TGTGCCAGCAGTTTATGGGGGCCGGGAAACACCATATATTTT. The whole variable domain, remainder taken from reference TRBV28 and TRBJ1-3, is DVKVTQSSRYLVKRTGEKVFLECVQDMDHENMFWYRQDPGLGLRLIYFSYDVKMKEKGDIPEGYSVSREKKERFSLILESASTNQTSMYLCASSLWGPGNTIYFGEGSWLTVV.

This clone has just a few counts. The chain employs TRBV11-2 and TRBJ2-1, with 7 bases lining up with TRBD2. This CDR3 has 15 amino acids. With 2 bases clipped from V and 8 bases from J, the junction kept 9 bases outside the gene matches. From germline, CDR1 is SGHAT and CDR2 FQNNGV. The CDR3 sequence: CASSLLPAGFDEQFF. The CDR3 DNA reads as TGTGCCAGCAGCTTATTACCAGCGGGATTTGATGAGCAGTTCTTC.

The sample holds a few counts of this clone. The J gene is TRBJ1-2, the V gene TRBV6-6; weak D call: TRBD1 (6 bases). Trimming left V 5 bases short and J 2 bases short, with 9 bases between. CDR3 size: 13 residues. Germline CDR1 is MNHNY and CDR2 is SVGAGI (reference sequence). The CDR3, as DNA: TGTGCCAGCAGTCCAGGGGCCAACTATGGCTACACCTTC. This encodes CASSPGANYGYTF.

The rearrangement uses TRBV19 and TRBJ1-3; perhaps TRBD1 as D (5 bases). The CDR3 sequence is 13 residues long. The germline gives CDR1 LNHDA, CDR2 SQIVND (reference sequence). V was shortened by 2 bases and J by 3 bases, with 5 bases between the two germline ends. The CDR3 loop is CASSITGGNTIYF. CDR3 nucleotides: TGTGCCAGTAGTATAACAGGTGGAAACACCATATATTTT.

V is TRBV4-1 and J is TRBJ1-2; possibly TRBD1 for D (5 bases). The ends were cut back, 1 base at V and 8 bases at J, with 11 bases in the middle. The CDR3 is made up of 13 amino acids. CDR1 and CDR2 (germline): MGHRA, YSYEKL. The CDR3 is CASSQVGREGYTF. Written as DNA, the CDR3 is TGCGCCAGCAGCCAAGTGGGCAGGGAGGGCTACACCTTC.

A few counts support this clone. The rearrangement links TRBV19 to TRBJ2-7; TRBD1 matches at 9 bases. V shed 10 bases, J shed 3 bases, and the junction held 4 bases outside the gene matches. Germline CDR1 reads LNHDA; CDR2 reads SQIVND (reference sequence). This CDR3 is 12 amino acids long. The CDR3 is CATGQGIYEQYF. DNA of the CDR3: TGTGCCACGGGACAGGGAATCTACGAGCAGTACTTC.

The V gene is TRBV5-1, the J gene TRBJ2-1; 8 bases are shared with TRBD2. V shed 0 bases, J shed 7 bases, and the junction held 12 bases outside the gene matches. Germline CDR1 and CDR2: SGHRS and YFSETQ. CDR3 length: 17 residues. In DNA form, the CDR3 reads TGCGCCAGCAGCTTGGCCAAATTAGCGGGGAACCAAAATGAGCAGTTCTTC. It encodes CASSLAKLAGNQNEQFF.

The rearrangement uses TRBV4-1 and TRBJ1-1; D perhaps matches TRBD1 (5 bases). Germline CDR1 MGHRA, CDR2 YSYEKL. V was cut by 0 bases and J by 8 bases, with 10 bases left in between. The CDR3 covers 13 residues. The CDR3 bases are TGCGCCAGCAGCCAAGATAGGGGCAGGGAAGCTTTCTTT. Translation: CASSQDRGREAFF.

The J gene is TRBJ2-1, the V gene TRBV10-3; 12 bases align to TRBD2. Trimming took 6 bases from V and 4 from J; bases not matched to a gene: 10. The CDR3 has 17 residues. CDR1 and CDR2 from the germline V gene are ENHRY and SYGVKD. The chain's CDR3 is CAISVPLAGGGYNEQFF. In DNA form, the CDR3 reads TGTGCCATCAGCGTACCGCTAGCGGGAGGGGGGTACAATGAGCAGTTCTTC.

This chain joins TRBV6-5 and TRBJ1-1, with 9 bases that match TRBD1. V shed 3 bases, J shed 4 bases, and the junction held 9 bases outside the gene matches. The germline gives CDR1 MNHEY, CDR2 SVGAGI. The CDR3 is made up of 16 amino acids. The CDR3 sequence: CASSYSYPGQGTEAFF. CDR3 DNA: TGTGCCAGCAGTTATTCTTACCCGGGACAGGGCACTGAAGCTTTCTTT.